This T cell receptor (beta chain) was found in a study of T cells in localized non-small cell lung cancer. Findings of the study overall: Detection in adjacent lung was observed for a median roughly 57 of the top 100 tumor clones.

The assay was immunoSEQ multiplex PCR, and TCRdb's table has in-frame clones only and misses some. The sample holds under 3,000 clones, around 24% seen once. CDR3 length: 14 amino acids. Germline V gene sequence: CDR1 MNHGY, CDR2 SAAAGT. Trimming shortened V by 2 bases and J by 3 bases, and 10 bases separated the two germline ends. With respect to this clone: Antigen unknown.

This sequence was found in a woman between 40 and 69 years old with stage II lung adenocarcinoma. The sequences come from lung tumor tissue, collected before any cancer treatment. The V call is TRBV6-8, the J call TRBJ1-1; D not resolved. CDR3 amino acids: CASSYNGVDTEAFF. CDR3 bases: TGTGCCAGCAGTTACAATGGTGTGGACACTGAAGCTTTCTTT.